The table lists the clone carrying this T cell receptor (beta chain) with many counts. This sample was included in a study of T cells in Graves' hyperthyroidism and ophthalmopathy. The CDR3 spans 13 residues. Per germline, CDR1 GTSNPN and CDR2 SVGIG (reference sequence). The ends were cut back, 5 bases at V and 5 bases at J, with 12 bases in the middle. PBMCs were obtained from under 13 ml fresh peripheral blood. RNA transcripts yielded amplified TCR beta CDR3 regions. First-round RT-PCR targeting the TCR CDR3 was performed with the HTBI primer set. TCRdb used MiXCR to reprocess the multiplex PCR reads, holding one entry per CDR3 protein. The sample includes 600,000 to 900,000 distinct CDR3 sequences, approximately 16% of them seen just once.

V usage is TRBV30 and J usage is TRBJ2-2; D may be TRBD2 (5 bases). Sequencing was carried out using blood. The TCR sequence derives from a young man with Graves' hyperthyroidism. The CDR3 coding sequence is TGTGCCTGGGGAACTACTAGAACCGGGGAGCTGTTTTTT. The encoded protein is CAWGTTRTGELFF.